A single sample gave rise to the 25 T cell receptor beta chains below, sequenced in a study of blood T cell repertoires in COVID-19. The assay was immunoSEQ multiplex PCR, and TCRdb's table has in-frame clones only and misses some. The sample lists 120,000 or so clones; 75% to 85% were seen once. Sequencing was done on a sample of peripheral blood. All receptors derive from a human donor in a cohort sampled during active COVID-19.

This clone was counted between two and nine times. The rearrangement uses TRBV29-1 and TRBJ1-2, with a weak D call TRBD1 (5 bases). V shed 8 bases and J shed 9 bases, with 16 bases lying between them. Looked up from germline, CDR1 is SQVTM and CDR2 is ANQGSEA. CDR3 length: 11 residues. CDR3 bases: TGCAGCCACAGGTCAGGTTTAAGCTACACCTTC. Encoded protein: CSHRSGLSYTF.

V gene TRBV28 combines with J gene TRBJ1-5, with a possible D match to TRBD1 (6 bases). Germline lookup yields CDR1 MDHEN and CDR2 SYDVKM. CDR3 size: 15 residues. V was shortened by 4 bases and J by 3 bases, with 13 bases between the two germline ends. The CDR3 nucleotides read TGTGCCAGCAGTTCCTCACAGGGTTACAATCAGCCCCAGCATTTT. The encoded protein is CASSSSQGYNQPQHF.

The table lists this clone with a few counts. The rearrangement uses TRBV19 and TRBJ2-6; no clear D. Germline lookup yields CDR1 LNHDA and CDR2 SQIVND (reference sequence). With 5 bases removed from V and 0 bases from J, the gap between germline ends came to 5 bases. The CDR3 covers 14 residues. CDR3 bases: TGTGCCAGTAGTTACAGCTCTGGGGCCAACGTCCTGACTTTC. It is translated as CASSYSSGANVLTF. The full variable domain, completed using reference TRBV19 and TRBJ2-6, is DGGITQSPKYLFRKEGQNVTLSCEQNLNHDAMYWYRQDPGQGLRLIYYSQIVNDFQKGDIAEGYSVSREKKESFPLTVTSAQKNPTAFYLCASSYSSGANVLTFGAGSRLTVL.

The chain employs TRBV6-5 and TRBJ2-2; TRBD1 might be the D (6 bases). CDR1 is MNHEY, CDR2 SVGAGI, per germline. CDR3 length: 15 amino acids. The germline V and J ends were trimmed by 6 bases and 2 bases, with 13 bases remaining between them. CDR3 sequence reads: CASSRGQLNTGELFF. As DNA, the CDR3 is TGTGCCAGCAGCCGTGGACAGTTAAACACCGGGGAGCTGTTTTTT.

The rearrangement uses TRBV4-3 and TRBJ1-1; no firm D call. The V end was cut by 0 bases, the J end by 3 bases, with 11 bases between. The CDR3 is made up of 15 amino acids. Germline CDR1 and CDR2: LGHNA and YSLEER. The CDR3 DNA reads as TGCGCCAGCAGCCAAGAAAGTCGGAGGGACACTGAAGCTTTCTTT. It yields the protein CASSQESRRDTEAFF.

V usage is TRBV9 and J usage is TRBJ2-3; tentatively, D is TRBD2 (6 bases). The CDR3 is 15 residues long. Germline CDR1 and CDR2: SGDLS and YYNGEE. V was cut by 0 bases and J by 2 bases, with 10 bases left in between. The CDR3 DNA reads as TGTGCCAGCAGCGTAGCGGGAGCCCTCACAGATACGCAGTATTTT. Translation gives CASSVAGALTDTQYF.

The rearrangement uses TRBV7-9 and TRBJ1-2, with 9 bases identical to TRBD1. Germline CDR1 reads SEHNR; CDR2 reads FQNEAQ (reference sequence). V trimming: 1 base; J trimming: 0 bases; junction bases outside the gene matches: 0. The CDR3 extends over 15 amino acids. CDR3 DNA sequence: TGTGCCAGCAGCTTAGGGACAGGGGCTAACTATGGCTACACCTTC. It translates to CASSLGTGANYGYTF. The whole variable domain, remainder taken from reference TRBV7-9 and TRBJ1-2, is DTGVSQNPRHKITKRGQNVTFRCDPISEHNRLYWYRQTLGQGPEFLTYFQNEAQLEKSRLLSDRFSAERPKGSFSTLEIQRTEQGDSAMYLCASSLGTGANYGYTFGSGTRLTVV.

The chain couples TRBV7-2 to TRBJ2-1, with TRBD2 matching over 10 bases. V dropped 3 bases and J dropped 10; count of bases not matched to a gene: 9. The CDR3 has 15 residues. CDR1 SGHTA and CDR2 FQGNSA come from the germline V gene. In DNA form, the CDR3 reads TGTGCCAGCAGCTTTTCTAGCGGGGGCCTCAGGGAGCAGTTCTTC. This sequence encodes CASSFSSGGLREQFF.

V and J are TRBV7-2 and TRBJ2-6, with 7 bases that match TRBD1. V was pared by 5 bases and J by 0 bases, with 4 bases of the junction left unmatched. Germline values: CDR1 SGHTA, CDR2 FQGNSA. The CDR3 is 16 amino acids. CDR3 in DNA: TGTGCCAGCAGCGGGACAGCCATCTCTGGGGCCAACGTCCTGACTTTC. Translated: CASSGTAISGANVLTF.

The chain is built from TRBV7-9 and TRBJ2-3, with TRBD2 matching over 9 bases. V trimming: 4 bases; J trimming: 0 bases; junction bases outside the gene matches: 11. The germline CDR1 and CDR2 sequences are SEHNR and FQNEAQ (reference sequence). The CDR3 totals 18 residues. The CDR3 protein is CASSSLSGGSTSTDTQYF. The CDR3 bases are TGTGCCAGCAGCTCCTTAAGCGGGGGGTCAACTAGCACAGATACGCAGTATTTT.

The rearrangement links TRBV2 to TRBJ2-4; 7 positions match TRBD1. There are 16 residues in the CDR3. Per the germline V gene, CDR1 is SNHLY and CDR2 is FYNNEI. Unmatched junction bases numbered 12, after V lost 2 bases and J lost 8 bases. For the CDR3, the DNA is TGTGCCAGCAGTGAATCGTGGGTAACAGGGGCAGACATTCAGTACTTC. Translated, it gives CASSESWVTGADIQYF.

This clone was picked up a small number of times. The chain is built from TRBV29-1 and TRBJ1-2; D call uncertain. V was pared by 7 bases and J by 4 bases, with 13 bases between. Per germline, CDR1 SQVTM and CDR2 ANQGSEA. The CDR3 totals 12 residues. CDR3 sequence reads: CSATGGFYGYTF. DNA of the CDR3: TGCAGCGCGACGGGAGGGTTCTATGGCTACACCTTC. The complete variable domain, with remaining parts taken from reference TRBV29-1 and TRBJ1-2, reads SAVISQKPSRDICQRGTSLTIQCQVDSQVTMMFWYRQQPGQSLTLIATANQGSEATYESGFVIDKFPISRPNLTFSTLTVSNMSPEDSSIYLCSATGGFYGYTFGSGTRLTVV.

This clone occurred a few times. This rearrangement joins TRBV7-9 to TRBJ2-7, with D possibly being TRBD1 (5 bases). CDR3 length equals 18 residues. Germline V gives CDR1 SEHNR, CDR2 FQNEAQ (reference sequence). Deletions cut 5 bases from V and 0 bases from J, with 23 bases between. The DNA of the CDR3 is TGTGCCAGCAGCCCTGCGTCATGGGAAGGGGATTCCTCCTACGAGCAGTACTTC. Translated: CASSPASWEGDSSYEQYF. Drawing the rest from reference TRBV7-9 and TRBJ2-7, the complete variable domain is DTGVSQNPRHKITKRGQNVTFRCDPISEHNRLYWYRQTLGQGPEFLTYFQNEAQLEKSRLLSDRFSAERPKGSFSTLEIQRTEQGDSAMYLCASSPASWEGDSSYEQYFGPGTRLTVT.

The J gene is TRBJ1-1, the V gene TRBV27; D is undetermined. Trimming left V 7 bases short and J 8 bases short, with 14 bases between. The CDR3 spans 12 residues. The V gene's germline CDR1 is MNHEY and CDR2 SMNVEV (reference sequence). CDR3 DNA sequence: TGTGCCAGCACCGACGGAGTTCTAGAAGCTTTCTTT. Protein: CASTDGVLEAFF.

The chain links TRBV18 to TRBJ2-3, with unresolved D. The CDR3 consists of 15 residues. The V gene lost 2 bases and the J gene lost 4 bases, with 13 bases spanning the gap. Germline V gene data show CDR1 as KGHSH and CDR2 as LQKENI. Here the CDR3 reads CASSPTLAKSDTQYF. The DNA of the CDR3 is TGTGCCAGCTCACCAACTCTCGCGAAGTCAGATACGCAGTATTTT. Variable domain in full (rest from reference TRBV18 and TRBJ2-3): NAGVMQNPRHLVRRRGQEARLRCSPMKGHSHVYWYRQLPEEGLKFMVYLQKENIIDESGMPKERFSAEFPKEGPSILRIQQVVRGDSAAYFCASSPTLAKSDTQYFGPGTRLTVL.

This clone has a handful of counts. J is TRBJ2-3 and V is TRBV3-1 (or the pseudogene TRBV3-2), with 9 bases lining up with TRBD1. The germline CDR1 and CDR2 sequences are LGHDT and YNNKEL (reference sequence). The CDR3 is made up of 14 amino acids. The V segment lost 4 bases and the J segment 6 bases; nucleotides outside the gene matches: 5. CDR3 DNA sequence: TGTGCCAGCAGCCCGGGACAGGGAGTGGATACGCAGTATTTT. This codes for CASSPGQGVDTQYF.

The chain employs TRBV4-1 and TRBJ2-3; a possible D gene is TRBD2 (5 bases). The ends were cut back, 0 bases at V and 0 bases at J, with 13 bases in the middle. The CDR3 totals 17 residues. CDR1 is MGHRA and CDR2 is YSYEKL in the germline V gene. CDR3 sequence (DNA): TGCGCCAGCAGCCAAGAGGGAGCCATCCCAAGCACAGATACGCAGTATTTT. Encoded protein: CASSQEGAIPSTDTQYF.

This chain connects TRBV29-1 to TRBJ2-3; D gene ambiguous. CDR3 length equals 13 residues. V was trimmed by 4 bases and J by 4 bases, leaving 12 bases between them. The V gene's germline CDR1 is SQVTM and CDR2 ANQGSEA. CDR3 in DNA: TGCAGCGTTGTGCTCGGGTCAGCAGATACGCAGTATTTT. Protein product: CSVVLGSADTQYF.

This clone was seen more than once but under ten times. Other DNA sequences in this specimen translate into the identical CDR3. The V gene is TRBV4-1, the J gene TRBJ1-5; 8 nucleotides align to TRBD1. This CDR3 has 15 amino acids. The V gene end was trimmed by 0 bases and the J gene end by 6 bases; junction bases not matched to a gene: 4. The germline V gene encodes CDR1 MGHRA and CDR2 YSYEKL. The CDR3 region is CASSQEAGGVQPQHF. The CDR3 DNA reads as TGCGCCAGCAGCCAAGAAGCAGGGGGCGTTCAGCCCCAGCATTTT.

V is TRBV19 and J is TRBJ1-2; 9 bases align to TRBD1. After removal of 4 bases from V and 8 bases from J, the junction contained 11 bases not matched to a gene. This CDR3 has 15 residues. Germline lookup yields CDR1 LNHDA and CDR2 SQIVND (reference sequence). The CDR3: CASSRDRDESRGYTF. The CDR3 DNA is TGTGCCAGTAGTAGGGACAGGGACGAATCCCGCGGCTACACCTTC.

The chain uses TRBV6-6 and TRBJ2-1; possibly TRBD1 for D (6 bases). Trimming left V 7 bases short and J 4 bases short, with 11 bases between. This CDR3 spans 13 amino acids. In germline, CDR1 is MNHNY, CDR2 SVGAGI (reference sequence). This CDR3 is CASKRQVYNEQFF. CDR3 in DNA: TGTGCCAGCAAAAGACAGGTTTACAATGAGCAGTTCTTC.

This chain links TRBV5-1 with TRBJ1-1; D is possibly TRBD1 (5 bases). The CDR3 contains 14 residues. CDR1 is SGHRS, CDR2 YFSETQ, per germline. With 5 bases removed from V and 6 bases from J, the gap between germline ends came to 17 bases. CDR3 DNA sequence: TGCGCCAGCAGGCCAGGGTTGGCCCCGGCTGAAGCTTTCTTT. This translates into CASRPGLAPAEAFF.

The chain couples TRBV11-1 to TRBJ2-2; D possibly corresponds to TRBD2 (6 bases). Germline V gene lookup returns CDR1 SGHAT and CDR2 FQDESV (reference sequence). The CDR3 has 14 amino acids. V gave up 7 bases and J gave up 5 bases, with 14 bases separating them. In DNA form, the CDR3 reads TGTGCCAGCACCAAGTTACTAGCTACCGGGGAGCTGTTTTTT. As protein: CASTKLLATGELFF.

The CDR3 nucleotides are TGTGCCAGCAGCTTGGCCGCAGGGCTTACTGAAGCTTTCTTT. This gives the protein CASSLAAGLTEAFF. The gene calls are TRBV5-8 and TRBJ1-1, with D possibly being TRBD1 (5 bases). Per germline, CDR1 SGHTS and CDR2 YDEGEE. The germline V and J ends were trimmed by 0 bases and 5 bases, with 11 bases remaining between them. CDR3 length: 14 amino acids.

The gene calls are TRBV19 and TRBJ1-5, with TRBD1 matching over 11 bases. The CDR3 totals 14 residues. The trim removed 6 bases at V and 7 bases at J, leaving 5 bases unmatched. Germline V lookup: CDR1 LNHDA, CDR2 SQIVND (reference sequence). The CDR3 sequence: CASSGTGGFQPQHF. CDR3 bases: TGTGCCAGTAGCGGGACAGGGGGTTTCCAGCCCCAGCATTTT.